This TCR beta chain was found in a study of T cell repertoires in cytomegalovirus infection. Study as a whole: Use of recently identified HLA-C-restricted and well-studied HLA-B-restricted CMV epitopes was part of the study. Public TCR beta signatures provided an indication of both CMV infection and a matching HLA type. Study conclusions and caveats: Clonotype analysis showed dominance of the ex vivo response by HLA-C-restricted CMV-specific TCR beta clonotypes. Adding up the frequency of public TCR beta families identified people who carried CMV plus the relevant HLA.

TCRdb re-called the reads through MiXCR, storing one row per CDR3 protein. This table holds hundreds of thousands of distinct CDR3 sequences, 25% to 35% found once. This clonotype was counted many times. Antigen specificity is unknown. From germline, CDR1 is SGHTA and CDR2 FQGNSA. V lost 4 bases to trimming and J lost 7 bases, with 18 bases between them. CDR3 size: 15 residues. This rearrangement joins TRBV7-2 to TRBJ2-3; tentative D call: TRBD1 (6 bases). This TCR was recovered from a human donor in good health (CMV status not recorded). Some clones in this sample may be carry-over from other donors' samples. The specimen comprised cultured PBMCs, sampled from culture after CMV antigen stimulation. CDR3 sequence (DNA): TGTGCCAGCAGCTCCAGCACAGGGATGGAGAATACGCAGTATTTT. Translation: CASSSSTGMENTQYF.